This TCR beta chain is drawn from a study of T cell changes during pregnancy in multiple sclerosis. Only in-frame clones appear in the TCRdb table, and some are missing; sequencing was by immunoSEQ multiplex PCR. The table shows 100,000 or so clones, with about 94% occurring only once. The source of this sequence is a female donor with multiple sclerosis, enrolled in a pregnancy study. The sample consisted of peripheral blood, taken before pregnancy.

CDR3 sequence (DNA): TGTGCCAGCAGAGACAGGGAAGCTTTCTTT. It codes for CASRDREAFF. The J gene is TRBJ1-1, the V gene TRBV28; tentatively, D is TRBD1 (6 bases). This CDR3 is built from 10 residues. Trimming left V 6 bases short and J 8 bases short, with 7 bases between. Germline V gene data show CDR1 as MDHEN and CDR2 as SYDVKM.